Sequencing of this T cell receptor beta chain was carried out in a study of T cell changes during pregnancy in multiple sclerosis. Per the germline V gene, CDR1 is LGHNA and CDR2 is YSLEER. V lost 5 bases and J 4 bases, leaving 21 bases between the germline ends. This CDR3 is built from 16 residues. Repertoires were generated with immunoSEQ multiplex PCR, while TCRdb's copy carries only in-frame clones and drops some. The repertoire holds around 99,000 clones, with around 90% as singletons. The receptor comes from a female donor in good health, enrolled as a control in a pregnancy study. V is TRBV4-3 and J is TRBJ2-7; tentative D call: TRBD1 (6 bases). The sequencing here drew on peripheral blood, taken in the third trimester of pregnancy. CDR3 in DNA: TGCGCCAGCAGCTATGGGACACCTCACTGGGAATACGAGCAGTACTTC. It is translated as CASSYGTPHWEYEQYF.